This T cell receptor beta chain stems from a study of cytomegalovirus exposure and HLA in healthy donors. V lost 6 bases to trimming and J lost 1 base, with 14 bases between them. The CDR3 totals 15 residues. Germline assignment: CDR1 LNHDA and CDR2 SQIVND (reference sequence). PCR involved 60 Vbeta and 13 Jbeta primers. Repertoires were generated with immunoSEQ multiplex PCR, while TCRdb's copy carries only in-frame clones and drops some. The table lists 150,000 to 200,000 clones, less than 90% of them singletons, with roughly 6.3% in the top ten. This chain links TRBV19 with TRBJ2-3, with D possibly being TRBD1 (5 bases). The clonotype originates from a male donor in good health and CMV-seropositive. Sequencing input: PBMCs. The CDR3 reads CASSPRDAGTDTQYF. The DNA of the CDR3 is TGTGCCAGTAGCCCCAGGGATGCAGGCACAGATACGCAGTATTTT.